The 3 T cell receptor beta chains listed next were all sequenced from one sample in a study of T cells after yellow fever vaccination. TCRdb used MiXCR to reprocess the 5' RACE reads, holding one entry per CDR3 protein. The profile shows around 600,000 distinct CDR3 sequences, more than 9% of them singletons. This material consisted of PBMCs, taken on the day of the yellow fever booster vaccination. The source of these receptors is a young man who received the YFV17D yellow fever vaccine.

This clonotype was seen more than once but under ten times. In DNA form, the CDR3 reads TGTGCCAGCAGCTCATCCCTTTCCGGGACAGCTGGAAACACCATATATTTT. It yields the protein CASSSSLSGTAGNTIYF. This chain joins TRBV5-4 and TRBJ1-3; 7 nucleotides match TRBD1. V dropped 3 bases and J dropped 2; count of bases not matched to a gene: 11. Germline values: CDR1 SGHNT, CDR2 YYREEE (reference sequence). The CDR3 length is 17 residues.

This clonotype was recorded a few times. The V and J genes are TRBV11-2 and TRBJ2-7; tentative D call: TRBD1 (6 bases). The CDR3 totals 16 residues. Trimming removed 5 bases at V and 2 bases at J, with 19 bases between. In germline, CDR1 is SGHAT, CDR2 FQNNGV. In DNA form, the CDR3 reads TGTGCCAGCAGCCTGGGCGAGGGGACATCCACCTACGAGCAGTACTTC. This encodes CASSLGEGTSTYEQYF.

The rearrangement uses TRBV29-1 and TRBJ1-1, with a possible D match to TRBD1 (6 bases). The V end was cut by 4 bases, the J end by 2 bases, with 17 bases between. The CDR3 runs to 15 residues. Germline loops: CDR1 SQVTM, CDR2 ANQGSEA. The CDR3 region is CSVARGVSSNTEAFF. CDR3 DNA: TGCAGCGTTGCTAGGGGGGTGTCGAGCAACACTGAAGCTTTCTTT.